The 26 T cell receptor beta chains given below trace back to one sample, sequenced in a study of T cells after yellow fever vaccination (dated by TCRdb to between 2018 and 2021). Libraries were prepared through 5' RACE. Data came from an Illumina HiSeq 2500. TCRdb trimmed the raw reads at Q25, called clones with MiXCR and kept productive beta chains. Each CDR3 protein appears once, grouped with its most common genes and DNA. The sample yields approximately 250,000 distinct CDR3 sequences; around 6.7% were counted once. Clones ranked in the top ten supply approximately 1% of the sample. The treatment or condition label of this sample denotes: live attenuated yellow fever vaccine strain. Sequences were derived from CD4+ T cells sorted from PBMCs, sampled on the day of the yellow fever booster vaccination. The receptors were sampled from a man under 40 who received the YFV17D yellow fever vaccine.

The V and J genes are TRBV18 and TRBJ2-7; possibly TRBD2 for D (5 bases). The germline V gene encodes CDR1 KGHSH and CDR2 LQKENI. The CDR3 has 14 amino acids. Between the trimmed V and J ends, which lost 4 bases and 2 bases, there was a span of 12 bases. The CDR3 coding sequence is TGTGCCAGCTCACAGTCGGACGGGACCTACGAGCAGTACTTC. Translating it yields CASSQSDGTYEQYF.

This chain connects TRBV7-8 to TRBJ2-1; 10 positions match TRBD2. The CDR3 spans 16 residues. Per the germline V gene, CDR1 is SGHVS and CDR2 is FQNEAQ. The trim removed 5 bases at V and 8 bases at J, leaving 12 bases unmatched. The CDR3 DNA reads TGTGCCAGCAGCCCGCTTGGAGCTAGCGGGAGCCATGAGCAGTTCTTC. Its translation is CASSPLGASGSHEQFF. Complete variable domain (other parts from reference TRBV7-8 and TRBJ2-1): GAGVSQSPRYKVAKRGQDVALRCDPISGHVSLFWYQQALGQGPEFLTYFQNEAQLDKSGLPSDRFFAERPEGSVSTLKIQRTQQEDSAVYLCASSPLGASGSHEQFFGPGTRLTVL.

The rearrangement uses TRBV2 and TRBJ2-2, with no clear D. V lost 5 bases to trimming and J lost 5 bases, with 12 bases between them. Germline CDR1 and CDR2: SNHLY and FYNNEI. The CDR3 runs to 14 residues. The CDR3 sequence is CASSINWRTGELFF. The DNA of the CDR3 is TGTGCCAGCAGTATAAACTGGCGGACCGGGGAGCTGTTTTTT.

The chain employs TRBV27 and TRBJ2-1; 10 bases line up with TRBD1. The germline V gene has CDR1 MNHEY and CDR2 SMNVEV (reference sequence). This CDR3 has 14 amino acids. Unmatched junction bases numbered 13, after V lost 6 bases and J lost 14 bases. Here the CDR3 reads CASSFRQGAGWEFF. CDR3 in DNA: TGTGCCAGCAGCTTCAGACAGGGGGCGGGTTGGGAGTTCTTC.

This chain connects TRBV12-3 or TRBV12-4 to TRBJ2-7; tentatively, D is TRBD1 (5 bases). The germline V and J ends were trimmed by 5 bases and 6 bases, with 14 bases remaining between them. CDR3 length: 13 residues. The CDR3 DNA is TGTGCCAGCAGTCCAGACAGAAGGGGCGAGCAGTACTTC. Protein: CASSPDRRGEQYF.

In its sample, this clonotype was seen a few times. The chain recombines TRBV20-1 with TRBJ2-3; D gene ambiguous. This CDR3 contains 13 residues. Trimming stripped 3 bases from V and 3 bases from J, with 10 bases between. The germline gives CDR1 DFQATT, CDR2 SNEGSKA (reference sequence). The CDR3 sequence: CSARKAQTDTQYF. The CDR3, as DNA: TGCAGTGCTAGGAAAGCGCAAACAGATACGCAGTATTTT.

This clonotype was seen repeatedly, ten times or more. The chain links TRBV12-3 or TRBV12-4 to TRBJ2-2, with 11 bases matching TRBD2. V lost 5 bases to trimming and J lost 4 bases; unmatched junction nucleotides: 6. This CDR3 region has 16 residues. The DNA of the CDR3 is TGTGCCAGCAGTCCACTAGCGGGAGCGGGCACCGGGGAGCTGTTTTTT. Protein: CASSPLAGAGTGELFF.

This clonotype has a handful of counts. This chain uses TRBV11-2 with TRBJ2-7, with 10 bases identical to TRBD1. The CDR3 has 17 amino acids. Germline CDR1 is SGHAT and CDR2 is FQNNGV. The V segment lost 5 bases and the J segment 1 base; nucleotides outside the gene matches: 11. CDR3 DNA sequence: TGTGCCAGCAGCAACATTCCGGGACAGGGGAATTCCTACGAGCAGTACTTC. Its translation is CASSNIPGQGNSYEQYF. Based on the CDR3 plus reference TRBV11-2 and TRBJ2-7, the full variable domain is EAGVAQSPRYKIIEKRQSVAFWCNPISGHATLYWYQQILGQGPKLLIQFQNNGVVDDSQLPKDRFSAERLKGVDSTLKIQPAKLEDSAVYLCASSNIPGQGNSYEQYFGPGTRLTVT.

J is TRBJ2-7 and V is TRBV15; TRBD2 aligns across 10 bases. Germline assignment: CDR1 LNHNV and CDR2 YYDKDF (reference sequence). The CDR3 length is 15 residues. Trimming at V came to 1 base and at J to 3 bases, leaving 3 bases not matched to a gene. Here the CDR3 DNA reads TGTGCCACCAGCAGAGCACTAGCGGGAAGCTACGAGCAGTACTTC. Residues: CATSRALAGSYEQYF.

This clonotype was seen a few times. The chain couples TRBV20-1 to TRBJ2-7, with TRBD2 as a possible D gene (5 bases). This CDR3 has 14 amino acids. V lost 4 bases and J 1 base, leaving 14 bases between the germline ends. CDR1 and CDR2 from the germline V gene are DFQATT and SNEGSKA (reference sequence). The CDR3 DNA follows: TGCAGTGCTATCGACGGGAAGGGTTCCTACGAGCAGTACTTC. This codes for CSAIDGKGSYEQYF.

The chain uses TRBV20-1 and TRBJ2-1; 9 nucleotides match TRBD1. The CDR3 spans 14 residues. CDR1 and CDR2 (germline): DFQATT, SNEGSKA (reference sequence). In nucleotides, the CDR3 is TGCAGAGCAAACAGGGGGCTCACCTACAATGAGCAGTTCTTC. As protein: CRANRGLTYNEQFF.

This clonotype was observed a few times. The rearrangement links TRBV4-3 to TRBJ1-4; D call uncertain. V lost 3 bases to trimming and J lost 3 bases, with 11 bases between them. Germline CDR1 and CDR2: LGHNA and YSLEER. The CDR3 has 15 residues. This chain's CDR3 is CASSQRASANEKLFF. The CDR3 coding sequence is TGCGCCAGCAGCCAGAGGGCGTCAGCTAATGAAAAACTGTTTTTT.

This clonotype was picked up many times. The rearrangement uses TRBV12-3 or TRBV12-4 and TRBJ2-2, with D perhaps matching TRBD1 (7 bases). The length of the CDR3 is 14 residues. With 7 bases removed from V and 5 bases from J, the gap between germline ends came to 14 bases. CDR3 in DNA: TGTGCCAGCAAACCACAGGGGAGGACCGGGGAGCTGTTTTTT. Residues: CASKPQGRTGELFF.

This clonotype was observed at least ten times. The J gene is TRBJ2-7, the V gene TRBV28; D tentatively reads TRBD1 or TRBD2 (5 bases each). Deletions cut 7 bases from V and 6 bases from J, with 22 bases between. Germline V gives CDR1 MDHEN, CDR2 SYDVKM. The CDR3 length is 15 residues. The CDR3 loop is CASTMGRLPPLEQYF. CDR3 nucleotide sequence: TGTGCCAGCACCATGGGACGACTTCCGCCTCTCGAGCAGTACTTC.

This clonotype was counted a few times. This CDR3 is CASSQDRGEKLFF. The CDR3 DNA is TGCGCCAGCAGCCAAGATCGGGGTGAAAAACTGTTTTTT. V gene TRBV4-3 combines with J gene TRBJ1-4; no reliable D call. The germline V gene encodes CDR1 LGHNA and CDR2 YSLEER. The CDR3 extends over 13 amino acids. V gave up 0 bases and J gave up 7 bases, with 6 bases separating them.

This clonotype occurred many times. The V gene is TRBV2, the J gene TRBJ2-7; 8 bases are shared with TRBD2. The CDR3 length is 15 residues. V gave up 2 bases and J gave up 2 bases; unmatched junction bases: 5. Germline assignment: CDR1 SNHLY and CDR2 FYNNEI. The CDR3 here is CASSELLAGPYEQYF. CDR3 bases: TGTGCCAGCAGTGAACTCCTAGCGGGCCCCTACGAGCAGTACTTC. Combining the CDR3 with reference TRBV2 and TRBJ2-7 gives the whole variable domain EPEVTQTPSHQVTQMGQEVILRCVPISNHLYFYWYRQILGQKVEFLVSFYNNEISEKSEIFDDQFSVERPDGSNFTLKIRSTKLEDSAMYFCASSELLAGPYEQYFGPGTRLTVT.

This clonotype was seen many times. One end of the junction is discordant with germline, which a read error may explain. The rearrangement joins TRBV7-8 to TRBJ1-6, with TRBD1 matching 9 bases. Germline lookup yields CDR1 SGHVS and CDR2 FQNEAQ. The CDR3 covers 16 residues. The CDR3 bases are TGTGCCAGCAGCCTAGCTAGGGACAGGGTTGATTCACCCCTCCACTTT. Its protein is CASSLARDRVDSPLHF.

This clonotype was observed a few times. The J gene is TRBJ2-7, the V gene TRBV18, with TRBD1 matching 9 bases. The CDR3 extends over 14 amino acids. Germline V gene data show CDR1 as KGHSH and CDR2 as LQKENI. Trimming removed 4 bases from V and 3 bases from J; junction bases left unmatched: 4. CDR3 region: CASSHWGQGYEQYF. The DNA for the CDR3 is TGTGCCAGCTCACATTGGGGACAGGGCTACGAGCAGTACTTC.

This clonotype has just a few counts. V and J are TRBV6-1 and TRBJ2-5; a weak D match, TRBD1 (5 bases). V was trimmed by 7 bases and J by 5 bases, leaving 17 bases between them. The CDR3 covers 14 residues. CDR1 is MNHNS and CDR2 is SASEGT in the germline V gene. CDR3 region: CASKMVQDMETQYF. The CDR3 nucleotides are TGTGCCAGCAAGATGGTCCAGGACATGGAGACCCAGTACTTC.

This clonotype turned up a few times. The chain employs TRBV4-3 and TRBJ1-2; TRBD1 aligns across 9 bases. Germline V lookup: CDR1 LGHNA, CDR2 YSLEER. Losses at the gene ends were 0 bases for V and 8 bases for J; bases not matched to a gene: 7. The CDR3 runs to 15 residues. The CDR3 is CASSQERGQGGGYTF. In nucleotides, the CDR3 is TGCGCCAGCAGCCAAGAAAGGGGACAGGGTGGCGGCTACACCTTC.

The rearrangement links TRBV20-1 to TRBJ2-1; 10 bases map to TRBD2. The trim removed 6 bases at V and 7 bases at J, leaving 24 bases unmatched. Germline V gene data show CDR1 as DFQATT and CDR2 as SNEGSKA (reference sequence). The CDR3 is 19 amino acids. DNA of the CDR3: TGCAGTGCCCCAAACCTCGGGGCTAGCGGGAGCCGAATAAGGAATGAGCAGTTCTTC. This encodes CSAPNLGASGSRIRNEQFF.

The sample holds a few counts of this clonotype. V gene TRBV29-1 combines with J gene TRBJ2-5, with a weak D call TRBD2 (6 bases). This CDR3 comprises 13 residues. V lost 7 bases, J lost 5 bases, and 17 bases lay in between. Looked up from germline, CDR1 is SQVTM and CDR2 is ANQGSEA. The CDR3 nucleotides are TGCAGCGGGCGGGACCGGGTGTCGGAGACCCAGTACTTC. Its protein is CSGRDRVSETQYF.

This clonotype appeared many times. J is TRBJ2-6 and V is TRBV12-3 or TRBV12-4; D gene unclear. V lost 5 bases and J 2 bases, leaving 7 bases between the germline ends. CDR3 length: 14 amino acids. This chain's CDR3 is CASSKSPGANVLTF. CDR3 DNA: TGTGCCAGCAGTAAGAGCCCTGGGGCCAACGTCCTGACTTTC.

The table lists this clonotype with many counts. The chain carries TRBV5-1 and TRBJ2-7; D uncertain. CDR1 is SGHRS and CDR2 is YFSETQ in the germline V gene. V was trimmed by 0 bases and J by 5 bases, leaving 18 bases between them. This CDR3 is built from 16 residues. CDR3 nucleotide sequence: TGCGCCAGCAGCTTGGGTAGGGAAAGTCTTCGTAACGAGCAGTACTTC. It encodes CASSLGRESLRNEQYF. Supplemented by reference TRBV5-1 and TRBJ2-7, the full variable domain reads KAGVTQTPRYLIKTRGQQVTLSCSPISGHRSVSWYQQTPGQGLQFLFEYFSETQRNKGNFPGRFSGRQFSNSRSEMNVSTLELGDSALYLCASSLGRESLRNEQYFGPGTRLTVT.

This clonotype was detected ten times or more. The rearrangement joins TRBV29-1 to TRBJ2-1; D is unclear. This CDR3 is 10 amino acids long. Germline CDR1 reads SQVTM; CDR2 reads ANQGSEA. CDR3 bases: TGCAGGAACTTTCGCGATGAGCAGTTCTTC. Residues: CRNFRDEQFF.

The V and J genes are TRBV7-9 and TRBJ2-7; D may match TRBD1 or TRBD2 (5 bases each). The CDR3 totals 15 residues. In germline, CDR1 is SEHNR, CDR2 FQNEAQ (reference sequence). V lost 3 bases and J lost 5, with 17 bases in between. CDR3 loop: CASSFGGPPPDEQYF. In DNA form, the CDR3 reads TGTGCCAGCAGCTTTGGGGGACCACCTCCCGACGAGCAGTACTTC.